This T cell receptor (beta chain) was documented in a study of T cell clusters in autoimmune cytopenias. Study conclusions and caveats: TRB repertoire shifts in secondary cytopenia and chronic lymphocytic leukemia mostly reflected lymphoma, not autoimmunity. The T cell clusters came from computational analysis alone and lack functional validation.

Germline loops: CDR1 LNHDA, CDR2 SQIVND (reference sequence). The CDR3 consists of 14 residues. TRB was amplified by touch-down multiplex PCR, primer pools A and B combined. One entry per CDR3 protein, without DNA, is what TCRdb gives after re-calling the multiplex PCR reads. This table lists under 9,000 distinct CDR3 sequences. This clonotype shows up as medium-sized by frequency. The antigen is not known. TRB was amplified from 250 ng of peripheral blood genomic DNA per sample. The rearrangement uses TRBV19 and TRBJ2-1; TCRdb's assignment of TRBD2 cannot be checked, as there is no DNA. The TCR comes from a human donor with an autoimmune cytopenia or autoimmune hepatitis (not recorded which). Sequencing was performed on peripheral blood. CDR3: CASSTLLAQNEQFF. The whole variable domain, filled in from reference TRBV19 and TRBJ2-1, reads DGGITQSPKYLFRKEGQNVTLSCEQNLNHDAMYWYRQDPGQGLRLIYYSQIVNDFQKGDIAEGYSVSREKKESFPLTVTSAQKNPTAFYLCASSTLLAQNEQFFGPGTRLTVL.